Here is one T cell receptor (beta chain) with its context. Antigen specificity is unknown. Clones were sequenced by immunoSEQ multiplex PCR, and TCRdb holds only the in-frame ones, with some missing. Here the sample spans roughly 2.2 million clones, about nine tenths being singletons. This record belongs to a study of shared clonotypes between healthy human individuals. The V end was cut by 4 bases, the J end by 9 bases, with 16 bases between. Per the germline V gene, CDR1 is SNHLY and CDR2 is FYNNEI. The CDR3 has 14 residues. General study results and limits: Unshared clonotypes carried lower generation probabilities than those common to all four donors.

This rearrangement joins TRBV2 to TRBJ2-1, with TRBD1 as a possible D gene (8 bases). The TCR was taken from a man between 18 and 29 years old in good health. Some clones in this sample may be carry-over from other donors' samples. Sequencing was carried out using naive CD4+ T cells from PBMCs. This sample's subset: CD45RA+ positively selected. The CDR3 here is CASSVRTGRAEQFF. The CDR3 nucleotides read TGTGCCAGCAGTGTCAGGACAGGGAGGGCTGAGCAGTTCTTC.